Reported below is one T cell receptor beta chain. The antigen remains unidentified. Its ends do not fully match the called genes, so a read error is possible. Sequencing libraries made from TCR beta cDNA carried unique molecular identifiers. Each CDR3 protein gets one entry after TCRdb re-called the PCR reads with MiXCR. The sample shows about 540,000 distinct CDR3 sequences, around 31% of them seen only once. The data stem from a study of post-analysis software for immune sequencing data. Looking at the study overall: The disease courses spanned relapsing-remitting, secondary progressive and progressive-relapsing forms of multiple sclerosis.

Study-wide results and caveats: Relative to controls, patients had 4 or 5 TRBV segments at higher frequency, with TRBV5-6, TRBV5-1 and TRBV20-1 among these.

The CDR3 contains 9 residues. Germline CDR1 reads MNHEY; CDR2 reads SVGEGT. Source material: blood. J is TRBJ2-7 and V is TRBV6-2 or TRBV6-3; D is unresolved. The receptor comes from a girl between 2 and 17 years old with multiple sclerosis. CDR3 loop: CAGSAPSYF. The CDR3 DNA is TGTGCCGGCAGCGCGCCTTCGTACTTC.